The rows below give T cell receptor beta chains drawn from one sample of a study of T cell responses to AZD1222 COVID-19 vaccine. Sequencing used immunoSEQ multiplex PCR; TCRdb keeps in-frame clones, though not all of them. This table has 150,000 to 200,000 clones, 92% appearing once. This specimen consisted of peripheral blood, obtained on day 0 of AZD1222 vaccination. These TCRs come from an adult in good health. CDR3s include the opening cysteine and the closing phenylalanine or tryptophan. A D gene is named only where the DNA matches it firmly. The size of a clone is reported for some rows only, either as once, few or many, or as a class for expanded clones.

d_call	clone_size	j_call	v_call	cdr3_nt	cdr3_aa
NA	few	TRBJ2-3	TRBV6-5	TGTGCCAGCAGGGGGCTGGGCACAGATACGCAGTATTTT	CASRGLGTDTQYF
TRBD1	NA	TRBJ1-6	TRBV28	TGTGCCAGCACCCCGTGGGCAGGGGGTAAATCACCCCTCCACTTT	CASTPWAGGKSPLHF
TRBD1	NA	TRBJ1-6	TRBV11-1	TGTGCCAGCAGCTCTCGACAGGGATATTCACCCCTCCACTTT	CASSSRQGYSPLHF
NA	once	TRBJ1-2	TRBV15	TGTGCCACCAGCACCTTCTTCCAGGGCGACGGCTACACCTTC	CATSTFFQGDGYTF
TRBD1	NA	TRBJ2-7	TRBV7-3	TGTGCCAGCAGCTTAACACAGGGGCGGGAGCAGTACTTC	CASSLTQGREQYF
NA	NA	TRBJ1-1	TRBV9	TGTGCCAGCAGCGTAGTCCCCCCGGGGACCGCTTTCTTT	CASSVVPPGTAFF
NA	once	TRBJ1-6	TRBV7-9	TGTGCCAGCAGCCGGGTCTTGAATTCACCCCTCCACTTT	CASSRVLNSPLHF
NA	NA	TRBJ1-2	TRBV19	TGTGCCAGTAGTATCGCTTATGGCTACACCTTC	CASSIAYGYTF
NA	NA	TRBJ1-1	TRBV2	TGTGCCAGCACCCTAGGTACTGAAGCTTTCTTT	CASTLGTEAFF
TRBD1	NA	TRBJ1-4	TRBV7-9	TGTGCCAGCAGCCCCGGGACAGGGCTCGAAAAACTGTTTTTT	CASSPGTGLEKLFF
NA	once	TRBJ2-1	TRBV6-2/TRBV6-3	TGTGCCAGCAGTTCCAGTAATGAGCAGTTCTTC	CASSSSNEQFF